This T cell receptor beta chain was obtained from a study of T cell repertoires in cytomegalovirus infection. Looked up from germline, CDR1 is DFQATT and CDR2 is SNEGSKA (reference sequence). This CDR3 has 14 residues. Trimming at V came to 4 bases and at J to 2 bases, leaving 2 bases not matched to a gene. Using its own MiXCR run on the reads, TCRdb lists one record per CDR3 protein. The sample gives some 220,000 distinct CDR3 sequences, roughly two fifths of which show up once; roughly three fifths is in the top ten. A note on this clonotype: The antigen remains unidentified.

The specimen was CD8+ T cells from cultured PBMCs, collected from culture after CMV antigen stimulation. This TCR was sampled from a human donor in good health (CMV status not recorded). Some clones in this sample may be carry-over from other donors' samples. The chain uses TRBV20-1 and TRBJ1-4; 9 bases agree with TRBD1. Here the CDR3 reads CSAITGGTNEKLFF. The DNA of the CDR3 is TGCAGTGCTATTACAGGGGGCACTAATGAAAAACTGTTTTTT.